The sequence of this T cell receptor beta chain was determined in a study of T cell responses to AZD1222 COVID-19 vaccine (dated by TCRdb to about 2021). Regarding the research as a whole: AZD1222 recipients with second doses at about 4 weeks or about 12 weeks were pooled, because spike-specific TCR depth and breadth did not differ between schedules. A total of 230 to 250 trial participants underwent TCR sequencing, of whom about 200 had received two doses of AZD1222 and approximately 26 had received two doses of the MenACWY control vaccine. Enrollment into the trials was organized by age into subgroups of 18-55, 56-69 and 70-plus years, and those subgroups contained approximately 160, 26 and 62 TCR-sequenced participants, respectively.

The CDR3 regions of human TCRbeta chains were analyzed by immunosequencing. On the authors' methods: Repertoire TCRs were checked for matches against a reference library of SARS-CoV-2-specific TCRs that had been generated using the MIRA antigen-specificity platform. Breadth meant the fraction of unique TCRs that were SARS-CoV-2-associated, whereas depth meant the fraction of total T cells that were SARS-CoV-2-associated. Using the MIRA data, each spike-specific TCR was mapped to the spike region that the TCR reacts to and placed in a CD4 or CD8 class. Log10-transformed breadth and depth values were compared by one-way ANOVA with Sidak's multiple comparisons tests. TCRdb carries this immuneACCESS record with in-frame sequences only. Its versions omit some clonotypes, under half of them owing to an unresolved V gene in the studies checked, with the rest unexplained. That table furnishes V, J and clone size, whereas the DNA furnished D and trimming. This sample comprises about 120,000 clones, roughly 90% of them detected only once. The top ten clones comprise around 5.9% of the sample.

The paper's findings and limits, for the study overall: Vaccine-associated CD4 TCRs spanned the whole spike protein, with dominant responses in regions 160-218 and 743-854. A significant rise in spike-specific TCR breadth and depth was observed after two AZD1222 doses relative to day 0 and relative to MenACWY recipients. Most participants were white British and females outnumbered males, and the authors suggested that clonal diversity may have been underestimated. Nearly half of unique spike-specific TCRs reportedly recognized epitopes outside regions mutated in the B.1.351 and B.1.1.7 variants. Conclusions about previously exposed vaccinees were limited because only six AZD1222 recipients were SARS-CoV-2 seropositive at baseline. Because no day 14 peak-response samples were available, the repertoires could be characterized only after the peak T cell response. In the small 56-69-year group, the increase in depth fell short of significance, most likely because of low power.

Details on this clone: Which antigen it targets is not known. Base-call qualities are not available, and no considerably larger clone is one nucleotide away.

Per the germline V gene (reference sequence), SEHNR is the CDR1 and FQNEAQ is the CDR2. The V end loses 5 bases and the J end loses 0 bases, and a stretch of 8 bases separates them. The cysteine opens and the phenylalanine closes a CDR3 of 14 amino acids. Kept here is only the CDR3 DNA, which spans 42 bases and is read in frame from base 1. The sample's time point label is to be understood as: baseline before first vaccination. The vaccinee samples were drawn from two UK trials, COV001 and COV002, one of which was a single-blind randomized controlled phase 2/3 trial testing AZD1222 (ChAdOx1 nCoV-19) in healthy adults. Trial participant PBMC samples were collected at day 0 and day 28 after the second dose for TCRbeta chain sequencing.

The sequence is built from TRBV7-9 and TRBJ2-1; no D gene is confidently identified. This material consisted of peripheral blood, taken on day 0 of AZD1222 vaccination. This sequence was found in an adult in good health. The CDR3 amino acid sequence is: CASSDTSSYNEQFF. The sequenced DNA is TGTGCCAGCAGCGACACCAGCTCCTACAATGAGCAGTTCTTC.